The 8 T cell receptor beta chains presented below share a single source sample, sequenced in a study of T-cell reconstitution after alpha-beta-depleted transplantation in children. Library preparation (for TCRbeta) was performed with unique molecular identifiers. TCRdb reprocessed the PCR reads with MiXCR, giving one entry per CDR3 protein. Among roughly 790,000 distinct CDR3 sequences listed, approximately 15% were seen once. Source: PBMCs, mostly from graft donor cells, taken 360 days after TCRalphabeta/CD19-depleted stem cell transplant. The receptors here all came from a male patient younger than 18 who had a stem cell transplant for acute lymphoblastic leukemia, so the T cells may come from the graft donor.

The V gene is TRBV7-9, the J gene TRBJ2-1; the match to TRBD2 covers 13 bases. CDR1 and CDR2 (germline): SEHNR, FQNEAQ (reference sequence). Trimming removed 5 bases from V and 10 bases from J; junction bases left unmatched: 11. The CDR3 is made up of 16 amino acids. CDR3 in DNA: TGTGCCAGCAGCCCCTGGACTAGCGGGAGAATTCCGGAGCAGTTCTTC. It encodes CASSPWTSGRIPEQFF.

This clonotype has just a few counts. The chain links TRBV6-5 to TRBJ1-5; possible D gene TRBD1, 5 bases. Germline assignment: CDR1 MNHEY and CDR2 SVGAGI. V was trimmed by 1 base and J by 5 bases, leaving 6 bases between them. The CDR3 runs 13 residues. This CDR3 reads CASSYFRDQPQHF. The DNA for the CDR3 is TGTGCCAGCAGTTACTTCAGGGATCAGCCCCAGCATTTT.

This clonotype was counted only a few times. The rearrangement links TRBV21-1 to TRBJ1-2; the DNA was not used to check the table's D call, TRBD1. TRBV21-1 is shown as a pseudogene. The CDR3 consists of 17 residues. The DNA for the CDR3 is TGTGCCAGCAGCAAAGTGCGACAGCGAGGGGGGTACTATGGCTACACCTTC. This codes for CASSKVRQRGGYYGYTF.

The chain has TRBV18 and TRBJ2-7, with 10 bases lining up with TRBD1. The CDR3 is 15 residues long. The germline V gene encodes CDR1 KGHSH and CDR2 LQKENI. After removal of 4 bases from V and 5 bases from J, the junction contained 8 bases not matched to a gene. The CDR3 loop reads CASSLSGQGENEQYF. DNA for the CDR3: TGTGCCAGCTCACTTTCCGGACAGGGGGAAAACGAGCAGTACTTC.

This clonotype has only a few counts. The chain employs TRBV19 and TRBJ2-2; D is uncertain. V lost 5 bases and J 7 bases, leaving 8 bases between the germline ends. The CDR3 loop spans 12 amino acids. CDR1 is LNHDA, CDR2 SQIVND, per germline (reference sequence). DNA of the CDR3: TGTGCCAGTAGTGCATGGGACGGGGAGCTGTTTTTT. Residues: CASSAWDGELFF.

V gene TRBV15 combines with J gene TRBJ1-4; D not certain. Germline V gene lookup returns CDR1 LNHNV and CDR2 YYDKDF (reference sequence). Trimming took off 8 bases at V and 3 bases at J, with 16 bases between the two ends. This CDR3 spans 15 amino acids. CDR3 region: CATRRADSSNEKLFF. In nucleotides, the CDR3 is TGTGCCACCCGTCGGGCAGATTCATCTAATGAAAAACTGTTTTTT.

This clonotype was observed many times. Written as DNA, the CDR3 is TGTGCCATCAGTCGGGTGAGGCAAGAGACCCAGTACTTC. This translates into CAISRVRQETQYF. J is TRBJ2-5 and V is TRBV10-3; D is uncertain. CDR1 ENHRY and CDR2 SYGVKD come from the germline V gene. The CDR3 spans 13 residues. Trimming took 5 bases from V and 2 from J, leaving 9 bases between them.

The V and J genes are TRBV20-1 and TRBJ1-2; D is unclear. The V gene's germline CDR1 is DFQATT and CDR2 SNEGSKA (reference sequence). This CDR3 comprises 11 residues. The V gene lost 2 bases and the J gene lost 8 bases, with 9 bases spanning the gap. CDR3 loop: CSARTHGGYTF. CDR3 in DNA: TGCAGTGCTAGAACTCACGGCGGCTACACCTTC.